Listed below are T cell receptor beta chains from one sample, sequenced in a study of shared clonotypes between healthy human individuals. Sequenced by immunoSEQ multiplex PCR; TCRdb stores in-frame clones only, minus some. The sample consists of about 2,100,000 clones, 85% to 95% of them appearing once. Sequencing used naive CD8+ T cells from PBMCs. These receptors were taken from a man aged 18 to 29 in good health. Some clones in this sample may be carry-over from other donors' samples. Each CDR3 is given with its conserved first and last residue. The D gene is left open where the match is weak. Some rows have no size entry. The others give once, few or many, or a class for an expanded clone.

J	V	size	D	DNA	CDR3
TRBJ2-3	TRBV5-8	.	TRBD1	TGTGCCAGCTCCTATGGACAGGGGGCAGATACGCAGTATTTT	CASSYGQGADTQYF
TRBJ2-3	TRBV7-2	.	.	TGTGCCAGCAGCTTAGGGGGGACTAGCACAGATACGCAGTATTTT	CASSLGGTSTDTQYF
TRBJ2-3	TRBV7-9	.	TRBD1	TGTGCCAGCAGCTCGGGGACAGGGGGCACAGATACGCAGTATTTT	CASSSGTGGTDTQYF
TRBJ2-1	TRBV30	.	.	TGTGCCTGGAGTGTACAGAGCTCCTACAATGAGCAGTTCTTC	CAWSVQSSYNEQFF
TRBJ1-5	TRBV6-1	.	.	TGTGCCAGCAGTGAATGGATCGGGGGCTTTGGCAATCAGCCCCAGCATTTT	CASSEWIGGFGNQPQHF
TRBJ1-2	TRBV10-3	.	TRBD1	TGTGCCATCAGTGAGTGGGTCGTAGGGGGCAGGGCTTTCGATGGCTACACCTTC	CAISEWVVGGRAFDGYTF
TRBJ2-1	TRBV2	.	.	TGTGCCAGCAGGGGGGATTGGACAAGGGGATTTAATGAGCAGTTCTTC	CASRGDWTRGFNEQFF
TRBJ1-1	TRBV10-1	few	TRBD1	TGCGCCAGCAGCCCGGGACAGGGAGGAAGTGAAGCTTTCTTT	CASSPGQGGSEAFF
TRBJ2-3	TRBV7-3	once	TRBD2	TGTGCCAGCAGCCCCGGACTAGCGGGAATCGCAGATACGCAGTATTTT	CASSPGLAGIADTQYF
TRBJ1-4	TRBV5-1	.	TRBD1	TGCGCCAGCAGCCCAAGGGACAGTGATAATGAAAAACTGTTTTTT	CASSPRDSDNEKLFF
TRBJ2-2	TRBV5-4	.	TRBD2	TGTGCCAGCAGCTTAGCGGGAGGGCCTCCCGGGGAGCTGTTTTTT	CASSLAGGPPGELFF
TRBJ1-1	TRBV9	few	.	TGTGCCAGCAGCCTTGGGGGGCCTGAAGCTTTCTTT	CASSLGGPEAFF
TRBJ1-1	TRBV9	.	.	TGTGCCAGCAGCGTAGAGGGGGGCATCTTTGCTGAAGCTTTCTTT	CASSVEGGIFAEAFF
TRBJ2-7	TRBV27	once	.	TGTGCCAGCAGTTTGAACCCGGGTACCCACGAGCAGTACTTC	CASSLNPGTHEQYF
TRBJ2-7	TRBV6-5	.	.	TGTGCCAGCAGTTACTTCCCTTCTCAGTACGAGCAGTACTTC	CASSYFPSQYEQYF
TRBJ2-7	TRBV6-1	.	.	TGTGCCAGCAAAACTGGCCGGAGGACTCCCTACGAGCAGTACTTC	CASKTGRRTPYEQYF
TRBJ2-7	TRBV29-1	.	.	TGCAGCGTTGAAGTCCGGGCCTACGAGCAGTACTTC	CSVEVRAYEQYF
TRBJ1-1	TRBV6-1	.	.	TGTGCCAGCAGCCTCAGGGCCGTGAACACTGAAGCTTTCTTT	CASSLRAVNTEAFF
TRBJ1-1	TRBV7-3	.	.	TGTGCCAGCAGCCGGGGGGGCGATTTGGCTGAAGCTTTCTTT	CASSRGGDLAEAFF
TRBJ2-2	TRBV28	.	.	TGTGCCAGCAGTTTTAACGGGGAGCTGTTTTTT	CASSFNGELFF
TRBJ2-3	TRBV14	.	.	TGTGCCAGCAGCCAAGATGGGTATACGCAGTATTTT	CASSQDGYTQYF
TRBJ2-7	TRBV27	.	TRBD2	TGTGCCAGCAGCCATGGGGCGGGAGTGGGAAACGAGCAGTACTTC	CASSHGAGVGNEQYF
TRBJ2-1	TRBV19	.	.	TGTGCCAGTAGTATAGATCGAGGGAGGTACAATGAGCAGTTCTTC	CASSIDRGRYNEQFF
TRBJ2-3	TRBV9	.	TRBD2	TGTGCCAGCAGCCCGGGACTAGCGGGGTCCACAGATACGCAGTATTTT	CASSPGLAGSTDTQYF
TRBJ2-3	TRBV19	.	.	TGTGCCAGTAGTACCCGACTGGCGGCGTACACAGATACGCAGTATTTT	CASSTRLAAYTDTQYF
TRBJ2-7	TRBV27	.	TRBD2	TGTGCCAGCAAAGAGACTAGCGCCTACGAGCAGTACTTC	CASKETSAYEQYF
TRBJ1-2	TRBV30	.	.	TGTGCCTGGACACCGACAGGCAACTATGGCTACACCTTC	CAWTPTGNYGYTF
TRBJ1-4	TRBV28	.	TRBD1	TGTGCCAGCAGTTTAGAGCGGGGACAGCCTAATGAAAAACTGTTTTTT	CASSLERGQPNEKLFF
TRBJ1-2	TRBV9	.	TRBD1	TGTGCCAGCAGCGCTCCCTTGGACAGGACACCAGGCTATGGCTACACCTTC	CASSAPLDRTPGYGYTF
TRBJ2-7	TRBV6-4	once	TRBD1	TGTGCCAGCAGTGACTCGACTGCTGGACAGGGATGGGGCAAGGAGTACTTC	CASSDSTAGQGWGKEYF
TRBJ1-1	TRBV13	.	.	TGTGCCAGCAGCGCCCGGATACAGGAACGACACACTGAAGCTTTCTTT	CASSARIQERHTEAFF
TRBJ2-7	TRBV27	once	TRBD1	TGTGCCAGCAGTTTGGGGATGGGGCAGGGGGCAAACGAGCAGTACTTC	CASSLGMGQGANEQYF
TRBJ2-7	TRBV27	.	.	TGTGCCAGCAGAGCCGTTTCCTACGAGCAGTACTTC	CASRAVSYEQYF
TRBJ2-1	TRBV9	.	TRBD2	TGTGCCAGCAGCGTAGGCGGGAGCCCAACTCCCGAGCAGTTCTTC	CASSVGGSPTPEQFF
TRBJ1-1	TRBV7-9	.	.	TGTGCCAGCAGCTTGTTCGCTTCGGTAAACACTGAAGCTTTCTTT	CASSLFASVNTEAFF
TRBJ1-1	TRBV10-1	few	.	TGCGCCAGCAGTGACGGGAAGAAGAAAGCTTTCTTT	CASSDGKKKAFF
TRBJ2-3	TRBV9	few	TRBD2	TGTGCCAGCAGCCTCGTAGCGGCGGGAGTGGCAGATACGCAGTATTTT	CASSLVAAGVADTQYF
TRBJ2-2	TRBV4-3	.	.	TGCGCCAGCAGCCAAGGGTTCCCCTTGGACACCGGGGAGCTGTTTTTT	CASSQGFPLDTGELFF
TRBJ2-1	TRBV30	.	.	TGTGCCTGGAAGCACAATGAGCAGTTCTTC	CAWKHNEQFF
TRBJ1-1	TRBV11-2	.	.	TGTGCCAGCAGCGCCCCCGGGACAAAAACTGAAGCTTTCTTT	CASSAPGTKTEAFF
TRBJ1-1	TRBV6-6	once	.	TGTGCCAGCAGTTACTCGCTCGTGAACACTGAAGCTTTCTTT	CASSYSLVNTEAFF
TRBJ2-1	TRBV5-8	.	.	TGTGCCAGCAGCTTGGGGGACTTCTACAATGAGCAGTTCTTC	CASSLGDFYNEQFF